This is a list of T cell receptor beta chains from one sample in a study of PD-L1 blockade in urothelial cancer. Produced via immunoSEQ multiplex PCR; TCRdb's table is partial and in-frame only. The sample has under 40,000 clones; approximately 85% are singletons. The material sequenced was PBMCs, taken around atezolizumab (anti-PD-L1) treatment. These receptors all come from a man between 60 and 70 years old with urothelial cancer. Each CDR3 is given without its conserved first and last residue. The D gene is left open where the match is weak.

D gene: -; V gene: TRBV27; CDR3 protein: ASLDRGGEKLF
D gene: TRBD2; V gene: TRBV5-1; CDR3 protein: ASSFGDTSGGAFETQY
D gene: -; V gene: TRBV6-1; CDR3 protein: ASSDVGQPGNTIY
D gene: TRBD2; V gene: TRBV19; CDR3 protein: ASSSGGRSGANVLT
D gene: TRBD2; V gene: TRBV28; CDR3 protein: ASSRGLAGGSGANVLT
D gene: -; V gene: TRBV5-1; CDR3 protein: ASSDSGGDTEAF
D gene: TRBD1; V gene: TRBV11-2; CDR3 protein: ASSLNRGQGYGYT
D gene: TRBD1; V gene: TRBV5-4; CDR3 protein: ASSLAGGNTNYGYT
D gene: -; V gene: TRBV10-1; CDR3 protein: ASSESGRDYEQY
D gene: -; V gene: TRBV6-1; CDR3 protein: ASSEGITPFAGDFNYGYT
D gene: TRBD2; V gene: TRBV27; CDR3 protein: ASSADRLAFYEQY
D gene: -; V gene: TRBV14; CDR3 protein: ASSQGTGLKQETQY
D gene: TRBD1; V gene: TRBV6-1; CDR3 protein: ASRTGQGADYGYT
D gene: -; V gene: TRBV7-2; CDR3 protein: ASSSKRGANSPLH
D gene: -; V gene: TRBV28; CDR3 protein: ANQARNTGELF
D gene: -; V gene: TRBV28; CDR3 protein: ASSFRGPGNTIY
D gene: TRBD1; V gene: TRBV27; CDR3 protein: ASRTGLGGYEQY
D gene: -; V gene: TRBV11-3; CDR3 protein: ASIVFRNLRMNTEAF
D gene: -; V gene: TRBV30; CDR3 protein: AWRPPGSNEKLF
D gene: TRBD2; V gene: TRBV7-2; CDR3 protein: ASSSLYRTSVGNEQF
D gene: -; V gene: TRBV7-8; CDR3 protein: ASSLGRPVSYEQY
D gene: -; V gene: TRBV28; CDR3 protein: ASSLPGDEQY
D gene: -; V gene: TRBV6-4; CDR3 protein: ASSAPNEYWSYEQY
D gene: -; V gene: TRBV7-3; CDR3 protein: ASSPEGAGELF
D gene: TRBD1; V gene: TRBV11-1; CDR3 protein: ASSPSGTGGEKLF
D gene: -; V gene: TRBV2; CDR3 protein: ASSEMRETQY
D gene: -; V gene: TRBV10-2; CDR3 protein: ASSETGPYEQY
D gene: TRBD2; V gene: TRBV7-3; CDR3 protein: ASSSAPSGGTDTQY
D gene: TRBD1; V gene: TRBV19; CDR3 protein: ASRPGQVLAQPQH
D gene: -; V gene: TRBV6-5; CDR3 protein: ASSPTRQFRGAF
D gene: TRBD1; V gene: TRBV7-9; CDR3 protein: ASSFLPSTGNEQY
D gene: -; V gene: TRBV19; CDR3 protein: ASSRSGNYGYT